The 11 T cell receptor beta chains presented below share a single source sample, sequenced in a study of shared clonotypes between healthy human individuals. The assay was immunoSEQ multiplex PCR, and TCRdb's table has in-frame clones only and misses some. The table lists roughly 2.1 million clones, 90% to 95% of them singletons. The naive CD8 fraction comprised CD45RO-negative cells positively selected for CCR7 and excluded terminally differentiated effector memory CD45RA+ cells. The sequenced sample consisted of naive CD8+ T cells from PBMCs. Every receptor here comes from a man between 18 and 35 years old in good health. Some clones in this sample may be carry-over from other donors' samples.

This clone appeared a single time. The chain uses TRBV28 and TRBJ1-1; D remains unclear. Germline CDR1 and CDR2: MDHEN and SYDVKM. This CDR3 is 18 amino acids long. V lost 3 bases, J lost 0 bases, and 20 bases lay in between. For the CDR3, the DNA is TGTGCCAGCAGTTTTAGCCCAACCAGACCGACGATGAACACTGAAGCTTTCTTT. It codes for CASSFSPTRPTMNTEAFF.

This clone has just a few counts. Other nucleotide sequences in the sample specify the same CDR3. The chain joins TRBV11-1 to TRBJ1-1; D not resolved. The CDR3 extends over 12 amino acids. Trimming cost V 6 bases and J 4 bases, with 9 bases left between them. In germline, CDR1 is SGHAT, CDR2 FQDESV (reference sequence). The CDR3 here is CASRTEGTEAFF. In DNA form, the CDR3 reads TGTGCCAGCAGGACGGAGGGCACTGAAGCTTTCTTT.

The gene calls are TRBV7-9 and TRBJ1-2; the match to TRBD1 covers 8 bases. The CDR3 consists of 17 residues. V lost 1 base to trimming and J lost 4 bases; unmatched junction nucleotides: 11. CDR1 is SEHNR, CDR2 FQNEAQ, per germline (reference sequence). CDR3 loop: CASSLGSGGAWLYGYTF. DNA for the CDR3: TGTGCCAGCAGCTTAGGCTCAGGGGGCGCGTGGCTCTATGGCTACACCTTC.

As DNA, the CDR3 is TGTGCCACCAGCAGGGGTGGGTTGGTGGAGACCCAGTACTTC. Its protein product is CATSRGGLVETQYF. The J gene is TRBJ2-5, the V gene TRBV15; D gene uncertain. The CDR3 is made up of 14 amino acids. From germline, CDR1 is LNHNV and CDR2 YYDKDF (reference sequence). The V gene lost 3 bases and the J gene lost 5 bases, with 13 bases spanning the gap.

This clone occurred once. V gene TRBV10-1 combines with J gene TRBJ2-4; D is uncertain. This CDR3 is 13 amino acids long. Germline V gene sequence: CDR1 WNHNN, CDR2 SYGVQD (reference sequence). V lost 2 bases and J 8 bases, leaving 10 bases between the germline ends. CDR3 DNA: TGCGCCAGCAGTGAGCGGGCTAGGGACATTCAGTACTTC. Amino acids: CASSERARDIQYF.

The chain recombines TRBV4-1 with TRBJ2-3; D call uncertain. The CDR3 has 17 amino acids. Trimming stripped 4 bases from V and 0 bases from J, with 17 bases between. Per germline, CDR1 MGHRA and CDR2 YSYEKL. CDR3 in amino acids: CASSPPWVDRSTDTQYF. Written as DNA, the CDR3 is TGCGCCAGCAGCCCACCCTGGGTGGACCGTAGCACAGATACGCAGTATTTT.

The J gene is TRBJ1-2, the V gene TRBV4-1, with a weak D call TRBD1 (5 bases). V shed 0 bases and J shed 4 bases, with 12 bases lying between them. Germline values: CDR1 MGHRA, CDR2 YSYEKL. The CDR3 length is 15 residues. The CDR3 sequence: CASSQDTGAIYGYTF. DNA of the CDR3: TGCGCCAGCAGCCAAGATACAGGCGCGATCTATGGCTACACCTTC.

As concerns this clone: Other nucleotide sequences from this sample produce the same CDR3. The chain links TRBV4-1 to TRBJ1-1, with a tentative D call TRBD1 (5 bases). V lost 1 base and J lost 5, with 17 bases in between. The CDR3 has 16 residues. Germline values: CDR1 MGHRA, CDR2 YSYEKL. In DNA form, the CDR3 reads TGCGCCAGCAGCCAAGTTTTCTCGGGGGTTAATACTGAAGCTTTCTTT. It encodes CASSQVFSGVNTEAFF.

This clone turned up a few times. The genes are TRBV19 and TRBJ1-1; D unclear. Trimming took off 1 base at V and 3 bases at J, with 9 bases between the two ends. The CDR3 runs to 14 residues. Germline lookup yields CDR1 LNHDA and CDR2 SQIVND (reference sequence). For the CDR3, the DNA is TGTGCCAGTAGTATAGGCACAAGAGACACTGAAGCTTTCTTT. Its protein product is CASSIGTRDTEAFF.

V usage is TRBV27 and J usage is TRBJ1-1, with D tentatively TRBD1 (5 bases). The CDR3 covers 14 residues. Germline V lookup: CDR1 MNHEY, CDR2 SMNVEV (reference sequence). The V gene lost 3 bases and the J gene lost 5 bases, with 13 bases spanning the gap. CDR3 in DNA: TGTGCCAGCAGTTTCGGGGGTCAGCGGACTGAAGCTTTCTTT. Translating gives CASSFGGQRTEAFF.

The chain recombines TRBV11-2 with TRBJ2-7, with TRBD2 as a possible D gene (6 bases). The CDR3 is 15 amino acids. Trimming took 6 bases from V and 0 from J, leaving 15 bases between them. CDR1 SGHAT and CDR2 FQNNGV come from the germline V gene. CDR3 loop: CASSTSRDSSYEQYF. The CDR3, as DNA: TGTGCCAGCAGTACTAGCCGGGACTCCTCCTACGAGCAGTACTTC.